This TCR beta chain was identified during a study of blood T cell repertoires in COVID-19. Looking at the study overall: PBMCs, B-cell-depleted T cells, or T cells provided the cDNA or gDNA that made up the material.

As processed by the authors: It was from reference gene primer amplification that nucleated cell counts were estimated. The table came from immunoSEQ multiplex PCR; TCRdb's copy has only in-frame clones and leaves some out. The DNA gave D and trimming, while V, J and clone size come from that table. This sample has about 260,000 clones; 88% occur once, and the top ten carry 0.95% to 1.5%. Germline V CDR1 and CDR2: MDHEN, SYDVKM. The CDR3 sequence is 12 residues long. The chain recombines TRBV28 with TRBJ1-2, with D perhaps TRBD1 (5 bases). The material sequenced was PBMCs or T cells enriched from blood (not recorded which). The TCR was taken from a woman between 35 and 50 years old with acute COVID-19. The CDR3 reads CVGGSDGYGYTF. The CDR3 DNA follows: TGTGTGGGGGGATCGGACGGCTATGGCTACACCTTC.